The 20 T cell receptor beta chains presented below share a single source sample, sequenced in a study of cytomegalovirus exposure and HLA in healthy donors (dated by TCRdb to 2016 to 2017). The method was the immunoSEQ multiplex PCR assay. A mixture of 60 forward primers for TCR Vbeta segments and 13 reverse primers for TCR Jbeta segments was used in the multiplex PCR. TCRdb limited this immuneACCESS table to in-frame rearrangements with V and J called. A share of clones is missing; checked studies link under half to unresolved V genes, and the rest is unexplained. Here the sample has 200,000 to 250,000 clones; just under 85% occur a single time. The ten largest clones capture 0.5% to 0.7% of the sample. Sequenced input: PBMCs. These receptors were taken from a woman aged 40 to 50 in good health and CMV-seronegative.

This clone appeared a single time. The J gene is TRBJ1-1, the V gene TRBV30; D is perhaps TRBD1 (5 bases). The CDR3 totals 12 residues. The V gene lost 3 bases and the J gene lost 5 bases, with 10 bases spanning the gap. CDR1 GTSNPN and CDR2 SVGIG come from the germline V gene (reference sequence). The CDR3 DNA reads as TGTGCCTGGAGGGGGCGTGGGACTGAAGCTTTCTTT. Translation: CAWRGRGTEAFF.

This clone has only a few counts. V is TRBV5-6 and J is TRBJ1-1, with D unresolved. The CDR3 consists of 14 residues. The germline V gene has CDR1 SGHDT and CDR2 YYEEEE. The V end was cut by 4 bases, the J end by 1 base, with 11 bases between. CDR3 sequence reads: CASSQVSGNTEAFF. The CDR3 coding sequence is TGTGCCAGCAGCCAGGTCTCTGGGAACACTGAAGCTTTCTTT.

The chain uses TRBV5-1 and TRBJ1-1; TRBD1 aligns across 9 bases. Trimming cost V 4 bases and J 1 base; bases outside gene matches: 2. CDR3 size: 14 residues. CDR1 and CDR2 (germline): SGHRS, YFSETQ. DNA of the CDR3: TGCGCCAGCAGCCCGACAGGGGGGAACACTGAAGCTTTCTTT. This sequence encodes CASSPTGGNTEAFF.

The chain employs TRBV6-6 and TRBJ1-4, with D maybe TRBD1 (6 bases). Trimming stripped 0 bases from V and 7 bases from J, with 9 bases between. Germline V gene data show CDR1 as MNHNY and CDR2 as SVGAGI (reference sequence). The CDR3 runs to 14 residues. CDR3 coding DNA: TGTGCCAGCAGTTACTCACAGGGCCGTGAAAAACTGTTTTTT. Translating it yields CASSYSQGREKLFF.

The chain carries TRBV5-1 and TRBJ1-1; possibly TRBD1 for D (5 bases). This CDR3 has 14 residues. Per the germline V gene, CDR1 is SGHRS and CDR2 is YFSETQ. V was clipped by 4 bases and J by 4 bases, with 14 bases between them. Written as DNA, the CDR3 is TGCGCCAGCAGCATGACAGATCGAGCCACTGAAGCTTTCTTT. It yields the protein CASSMTDRATEAFF.

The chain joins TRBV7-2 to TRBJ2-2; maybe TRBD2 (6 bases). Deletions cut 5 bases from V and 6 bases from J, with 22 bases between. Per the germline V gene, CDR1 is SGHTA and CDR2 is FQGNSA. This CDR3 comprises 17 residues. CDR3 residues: CASSPRGVAGFAGELFF. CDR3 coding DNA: TGTGCCAGCAGCCCCCGCGGGGTTGCGGGTTTTGCCGGGGAGCTGTTTTTT.

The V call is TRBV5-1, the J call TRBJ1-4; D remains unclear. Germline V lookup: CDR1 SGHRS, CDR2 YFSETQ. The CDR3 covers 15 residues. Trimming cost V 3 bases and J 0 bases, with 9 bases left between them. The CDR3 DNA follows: TGCGCCAGCAGCTATGCAGGAACAACTAATGAAAAACTGTTTTTT. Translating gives CASSYAGTTNEKLFF. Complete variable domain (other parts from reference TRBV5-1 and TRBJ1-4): KAGVTQTPRYLIKTRGQQVTLSCSPISGHRSVSWYQQTPGQGLQFLFEYFSETQRNKGNFPGRFSGRQFSNSRSEMNVSTLELGDSALYLCASSYAGTTNEKLFFGSGTQLSVL.

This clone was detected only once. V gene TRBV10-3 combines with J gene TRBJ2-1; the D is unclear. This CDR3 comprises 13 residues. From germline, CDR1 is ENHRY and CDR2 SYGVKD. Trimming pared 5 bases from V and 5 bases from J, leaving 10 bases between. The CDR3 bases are TGTGCCATCAGTCCACGGTCCGACAATGAGCAGTTCTTC. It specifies CAISPRSDNEQFF.

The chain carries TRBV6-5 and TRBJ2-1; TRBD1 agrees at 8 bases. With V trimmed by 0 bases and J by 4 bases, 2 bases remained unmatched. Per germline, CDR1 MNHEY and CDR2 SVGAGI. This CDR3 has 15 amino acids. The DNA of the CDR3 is TGTGCCAGCAGTTACTCGGACAGGGTTTACAATGAGCAGTTCTTC. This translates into CASSYSDRVYNEQFF.

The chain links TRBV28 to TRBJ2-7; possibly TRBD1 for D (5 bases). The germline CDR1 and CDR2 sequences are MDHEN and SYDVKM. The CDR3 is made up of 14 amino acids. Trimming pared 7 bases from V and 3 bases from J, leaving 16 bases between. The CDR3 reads CASTTGITFYEQYF. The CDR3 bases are TGTGCCAGCACTACAGGTATTACCTTCTACGAGCAGTACTTC. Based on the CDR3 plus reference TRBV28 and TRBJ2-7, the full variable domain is DVKVTQSSRYLVKRTGEKVFLECVQDMDHENMFWYRQDPGLGLRLIYFSYDVKMKEKGDIPEGYSVSREKKERFSLILESASTNQTSMYLCASTTGITFYEQYFGPGTRLTVT.

CDR3 in amino acids: CASRHRTGFADGYTF. The CDR3 coding sequence is TGTGCCAGCAGACATCGTACAGGGTTTGCAGATGGCTACACCTTC. The genes are TRBV9 and TRBJ1-2, with TRBD1 as a possible D gene (6 bases). The V and J ends lost 5 bases and 6 bases respectively, with 20 bases between them. CDR3 length equals 15 residues. The V gene's germline CDR1 is SGDLS and CDR2 YYNGEE.

The CDR3 loop reads CASSGRYPGRNEQFF. The CDR3 nucleotides are TGTGCCAGCAGCGGGAGGTATCCCGGGCGAAATGAGCAGTTCTTC. This rearrangement joins TRBV5-6 to TRBJ2-1; TRBD2 is a possible D gene (6 bases). CDR1 and CDR2 from the germline V gene are SGHDT and YYEEEE. The CDR3 length is 15 residues. The ends were cut back, 4 bases at V and 7 bases at J, with 18 bases in the middle.

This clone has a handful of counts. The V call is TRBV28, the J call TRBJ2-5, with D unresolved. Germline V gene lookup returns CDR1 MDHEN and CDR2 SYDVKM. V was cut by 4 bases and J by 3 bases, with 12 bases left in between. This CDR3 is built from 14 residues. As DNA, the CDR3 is TGTGCCAGCAGTTCCTCCCCCCGGGAAGAGACCCAGTACTTC. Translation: CASSSSPREETQYF.

The CDR3 region has the DNA TGTGCCTGGAGTGTACGAGGGTTGTCGTCTGGCTACACCTTC. Residues: CAWSVRGLSSGYTF. The chain couples TRBV30 to TRBJ1-2, with D hard to call. The CDR3 is 14 residues long. V lost 0 bases, J lost 7 bases, and 15 bases lay in between. Germline V gene data show CDR1 as GTSNPN and CDR2 as SVGIG (reference sequence).

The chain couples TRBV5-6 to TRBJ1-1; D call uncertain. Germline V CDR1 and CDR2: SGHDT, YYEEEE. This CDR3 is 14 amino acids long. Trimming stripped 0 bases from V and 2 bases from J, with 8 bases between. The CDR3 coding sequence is TGTGCCAGCAGCTTGGCGGTGGTCAACACTGAAGCTTTCTTT. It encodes CASSLAVVNTEAFF.

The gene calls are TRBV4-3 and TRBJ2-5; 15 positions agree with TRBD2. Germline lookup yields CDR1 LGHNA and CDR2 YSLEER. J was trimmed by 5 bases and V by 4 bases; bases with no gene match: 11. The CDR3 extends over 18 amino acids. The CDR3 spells CASSPGLAGGPFSETQYF. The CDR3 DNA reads TGCGCCAGCAGCCCCGGACTAGCGGGGGGGCCGTTCTCGGAGACCCAGTACTTC.

Written as DNA, the CDR3 is TGTGCCAGCAGTTTTAGTTCTCACTCCTACGAGCAGTACTTC. The encoded protein is CASSFSSHSYEQYF. The rearrangement joins TRBV27 to TRBJ2-7; no definite D call. This CDR3 has 14 residues. Germline CDR1 and CDR2: MNHEY and SMNVEV (reference sequence). The V and J ends lost 3 bases and 0 bases respectively, with 9 bases between them.

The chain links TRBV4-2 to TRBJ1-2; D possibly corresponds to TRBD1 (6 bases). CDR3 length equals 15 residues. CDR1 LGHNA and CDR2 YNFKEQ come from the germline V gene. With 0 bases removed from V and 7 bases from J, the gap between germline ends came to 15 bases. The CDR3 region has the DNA TGTGCCAGCAGCCAAGATCAGACAGGACCCGGTGGCTACACCTTC. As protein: CASSQDQTGPGGYTF.

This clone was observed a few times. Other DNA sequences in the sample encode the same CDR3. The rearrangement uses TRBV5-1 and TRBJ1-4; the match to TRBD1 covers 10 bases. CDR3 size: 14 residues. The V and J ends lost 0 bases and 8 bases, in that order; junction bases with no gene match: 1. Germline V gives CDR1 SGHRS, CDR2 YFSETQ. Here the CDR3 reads CASSLGTGGEKLFF. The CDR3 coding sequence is TGCGCCAGCAGCTTGGGGACAGGGGGAGAAAAACTGTTTTTT.

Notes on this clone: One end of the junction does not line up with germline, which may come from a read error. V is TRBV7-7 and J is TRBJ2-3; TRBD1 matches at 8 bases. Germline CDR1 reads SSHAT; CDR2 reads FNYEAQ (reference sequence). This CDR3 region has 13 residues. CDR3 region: CASSADRGYTQYF. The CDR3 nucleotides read TGTGCTAGCAGCGCAGACAGGGGATATACGCAGTATTTT.